The rows below give T cell receptor beta chains drawn from one sample of a study of cytomegalovirus exposure and HLA in healthy donors. Profiling relied on immunoSEQ multiplex PCR, and the TCRdb table lists in-frame clones only, not all of them. The sample carries tens of thousands of clones, more than 55% recorded once. The sample taken for sequencing was PBMCs. These receptor sequences come from a woman aged 25 to 45 in good health and CMV-seropositive. Each CDR3 is given with its conserved first and last residue. Fields, in order: clone size, D gene, J gene, V gene, CDR3 DNA, CDR3 protein. A D gene is named only where the DNA matches it firmly. Not all rows give a size; the values are once, few, many and, for expanded clones, a class.

NA | TRBD1 | TRBJ1-2 | TRBV6-5 | TGTGCCAGCAGTTACTGGGACAGCAGATTTTATGGCTACACCTTC | CASSYWDSRFYGYTF
NA | NA | TRBJ2-7 | TRBV7-8 | TGTGCCAGCAGCTTATCCAGCGGAACTAGCTACGAGCAGTACTTC | CASSLSSGTSYEQYF
few | NA | TRBJ2-2 | TRBV7-2 | TGTGCCAGCAGCTTTACAGGGATCGGGGAGCTGTTTTTT | CASSFTGIGELFF
NA | TRBD1 | TRBJ2-2 | TRBV7-6 | TGTGCCAGCAGCCCCGGACAGGGCGGCACCGGGGAGCTGTTTTTT | CASSPGQGGTGELFF
NA | NA | TRBJ2-5 | TRBV28 | TGTGCCAGCAGTTCTGCGGGGCCTCTTAGGGAGACCCAGTACTTC | CASSSAGPLRETQYF
few | TRBD1 | TRBJ1-6 | TRBV9 | TGTGCCAGCACCACAACCACAGGGGTGAATTCACCCCTCCACTTT | CASTTTTGVNSPLHF
NA | NA | TRBJ1-1 | TRBV5-1 | TGCACCAGCAGCTTGGGGGAGGGGCGGACGAACACTGAAGCTTTCTTT | CTSSLGEGRTNTEAFF
NA | NA | TRBJ1-1 | TRBV5-1 | TGCGCCAGCAGCTTGGTAGCGGGGCCCACTGAAGCTTTCTTT | CASSLVAGPTEAFF
NA | TRBD2 | TRBJ2-1 | TRBV5-1 | TGCGCCAGCGACGGGGGGGGCGGGGGTGAGCAGTTCTTC | CASDGGGGGEQFF
few | TRBD2 | TRBJ2-1 | TRBV6-1 | TGTGCCAGCAGTGGCGGGACTAGCTTTCCGAGCTCCTACAATGAGCAGTTCTTC | CASSGGTSFPSSYNEQFF
NA | TRBD1 | TRBJ1-1 | TRBV10-2 | TGCGCCAGCAGTGTGACAGGGGGCACTGAAGCTTTCTTT | CASSVTGGTEAFF
NA | TRBD1 | TRBJ1-1 | TRBV27 | TGTGCCAGCAGTTTATCGGGGACAGTACGTACTGAAGCTTTCTTT | CASSLSGTVRTEAFF
once | NA | TRBJ1-1 | TRBV2 | TGTGCCAGCAGTGCAGTCAGAGGCAACACTGAAGCTTTCTTT | CASSAVRGNTEAFF
NA | NA | TRBJ1-1 | TRBV19 | TGTGCCAGTAGCCCAACCGGGGGGCTTTACACTGAAGCTTTCTTT | CASSPTGGLYTEAFF
NA | NA | TRBJ2-5 | TRBV18 | TGTGCCAGCTCACCACCGGGTGGCAGGCTTCAAGAGACCCAGTACTTC | CASSPPGGRLQETQYF
few | TRBD1 | TRBJ1-1 | TRBV28 | TGTGCCAGCAGTCCCGCGGGGACAGGGAGAACTGAAGCTTTCTTT | CASSPAGTGRTEAFF
once | TRBD1 | TRBJ1-2 | TRBV13 | TGTGCCAGCAGCTTAGGAGACAGGGGGCTGTATGGCTACACCTTC | CASSLGDRGLYGYTF
large | NA | TRBJ1-4 | TRBV7-9 | TGTGCCAGCAGCCCTAGAGGGGGAGATGGTGAAAAACTGTTTTTT | CASSPRGGDGEKLFF
NA | TRBD2 | TRBJ2-2 | TRBV4-1 | TGCGCCAGCAGCCAAGATCGTGGTAGCGGGGGGGCGATCCCCGGGGAGCTGTTTTTT | CASSQDRGSGGAIPGELFF
NA | TRBD2 | TRBJ2-3 | TRBV6-4 | TGTGCCAGCAGTGACTCGGGACTAACAGATACGCAGTATTTT | CASSDSGLTDTQYF
NA | NA | TRBJ1-2 | TRBV5-6 | TGTGCCAGCAGCCCCGGGGTCGCCTATGGCTACCCCTTC | CASSPGVAYGYPF
NA | NA | TRBJ2-3 | TRBV6-1 | TGTGCCAGCAGTGAAGAGCCGTCGGGACTTTTCACAGATACGCAGTATTTT | CASSEEPSGLFTDTQYF
NA | NA | TRBJ1-5 | TRBV12-5 | TGTGCTAGTGGCGACGACAGTAGGAGTCAGCCCCAGCATTTT | CASGDDSRSQPQHF
NA | NA | TRBJ1-1 | TRBV6-1 | TGTGCCACCACGACTGCAGGGTACACTGAAGCTTTCTTT | CATTTAGYTEAFF
NA | TRBD2 | TRBJ2-1 | TRBV9 | TGTGCCAGTCAGGGAAGCGGGGGGGTCAATGAGCAGTTCTTC | CASQGSGGVNEQFF
NA | NA | TRBJ2-4 | TRBV7-9 | TGTGCCAGCAGCTTAGACATAAACCCGTCCAAAAACATTCAGTACTTC | CASSLDINPSKNIQYF